These 2 T cell receptor beta chains share one sample of origin, sequenced in a study of OX40 agonist ivuxolimab in advanced cancers. Sequencing used immunoSEQ multiplex PCR; TCRdb keeps in-frame clones, though not all of them. The table lists 98,000 or so clones, around nine tenths of them singletons. The material was CD4+ or CD8+ T cells sorted from blood, obtained in a trial of the OX40 agonist ivuxolimab. The source is an adult with an advanced solid tumor such as melanoma, head and neck, liver or kidney cancer.

This chain joins TRBV7-2 and TRBJ2-5; 7 positions match TRBD1. V lost 5 bases, J lost 7 bases, and 7 bases stayed unmatched. The CDR3 runs 13 residues. Germline V CDR1 and CDR2: SGHTA, FQGNSA. This CDR3 is CASSPRQGGTQYF. CDR3 bases: TGTGCCAGCAGCCCCCGACAGGGCGGGACCCAGTACTTC.

The gene calls are TRBV28 and TRBJ2-1; 12 bases are a match to TRBD2. Germline CDR1 and CDR2: MDHEN and SYDVKM. Trimming removed 11 bases from V and 6 bases from J; junction bases left unmatched: 8. This CDR3 is built from 14 residues. For the CDR3, the DNA is TGTGCCGGCCGTGCTAGCGGGAGGGCCAATGAGCAGTTCTTC. Residues: CAGRASGRANEQFF.